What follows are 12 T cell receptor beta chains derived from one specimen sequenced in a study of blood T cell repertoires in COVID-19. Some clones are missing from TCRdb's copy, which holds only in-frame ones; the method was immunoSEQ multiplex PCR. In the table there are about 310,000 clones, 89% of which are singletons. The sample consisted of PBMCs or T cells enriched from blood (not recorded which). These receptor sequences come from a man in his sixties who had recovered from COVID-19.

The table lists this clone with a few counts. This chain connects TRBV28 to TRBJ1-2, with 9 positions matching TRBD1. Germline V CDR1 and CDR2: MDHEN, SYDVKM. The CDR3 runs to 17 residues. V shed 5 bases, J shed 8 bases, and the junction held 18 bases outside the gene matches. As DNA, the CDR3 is TGTGCCAGCAGTGATGATCCGGGACAGGGCACAACTAGGGGCTACACCTTC. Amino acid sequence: CASSDDPGQGTTRGYTF.

The CDR3 reads CASTTSGSGEQYF. The CDR3 DNA sequence: TGTGCCAGCACGACTAGCGGTTCAGGGGAGCAGTACTTC. The chain is built from TRBV3-1 (or the pseudogene TRBV3-2) and TRBJ2-7, with 9 bases identical to TRBD2. Germline V gene data show CDR1 as LGHDT and CDR2 as YNNKEL (reference sequence). The V and J ends lost 7 bases and 7 bases, in that order; junction bases with no gene match: 8. This CDR3 is built from 13 residues.

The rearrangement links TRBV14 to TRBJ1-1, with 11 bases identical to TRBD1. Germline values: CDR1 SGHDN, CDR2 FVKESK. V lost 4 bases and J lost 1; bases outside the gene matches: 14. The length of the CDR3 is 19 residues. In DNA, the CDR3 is TGTGCCAGCAGCCCCGTGACCGGGACAGGGGGGAGGCCGAACACTGAAGCTTTCTTT. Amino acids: CASSPVTGTGGRPNTEAFF.

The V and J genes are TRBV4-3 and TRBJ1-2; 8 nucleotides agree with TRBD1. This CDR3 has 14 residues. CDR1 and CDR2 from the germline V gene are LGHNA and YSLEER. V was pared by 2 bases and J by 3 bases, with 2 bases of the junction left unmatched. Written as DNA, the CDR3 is TGCGCCAGCAGCCAATCGGACAGGGACTATGGCTACACCTTC. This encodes CASSQSDRDYGYTF.

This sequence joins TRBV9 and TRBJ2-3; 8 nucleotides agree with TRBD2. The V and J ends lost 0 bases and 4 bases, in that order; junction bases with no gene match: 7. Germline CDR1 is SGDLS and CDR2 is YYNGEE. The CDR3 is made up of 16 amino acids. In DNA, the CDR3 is TGTGCCAGCAGCGTAGACCTAGCGGGCCCCCCAGATACGCAGTATTTT. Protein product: CASSVDLAGPPDTQYF.

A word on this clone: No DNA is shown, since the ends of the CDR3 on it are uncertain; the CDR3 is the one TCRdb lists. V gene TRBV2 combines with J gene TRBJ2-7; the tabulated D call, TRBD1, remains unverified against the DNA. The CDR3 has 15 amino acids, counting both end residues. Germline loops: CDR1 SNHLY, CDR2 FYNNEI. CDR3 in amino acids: CASSFFGQGADEQYF.

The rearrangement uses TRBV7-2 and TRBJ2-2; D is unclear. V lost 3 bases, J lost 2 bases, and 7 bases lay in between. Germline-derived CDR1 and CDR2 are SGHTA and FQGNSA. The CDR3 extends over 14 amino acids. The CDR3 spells CASSLGLNTGELFF. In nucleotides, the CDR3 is TGTGCCAGCAGCTTGGGCCTTAACACCGGGGAGCTGTTTTTT.

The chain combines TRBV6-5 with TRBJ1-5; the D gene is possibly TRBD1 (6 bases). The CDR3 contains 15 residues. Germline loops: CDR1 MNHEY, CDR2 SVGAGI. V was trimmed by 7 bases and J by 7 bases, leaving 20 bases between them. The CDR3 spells CASTGSQGTSQPQHF. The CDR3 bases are TGTGCCAGCACCGGAAGCCAGGGGACTAGCCAGCCCCAGCATTTT.

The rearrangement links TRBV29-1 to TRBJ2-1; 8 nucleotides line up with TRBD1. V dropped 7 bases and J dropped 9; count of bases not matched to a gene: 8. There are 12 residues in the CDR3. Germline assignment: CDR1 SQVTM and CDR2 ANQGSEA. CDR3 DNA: TGCAGCGCTCGGGACAGGTCATTTGAGCAGTTCTTC. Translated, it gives CSARDRSFEQFF.

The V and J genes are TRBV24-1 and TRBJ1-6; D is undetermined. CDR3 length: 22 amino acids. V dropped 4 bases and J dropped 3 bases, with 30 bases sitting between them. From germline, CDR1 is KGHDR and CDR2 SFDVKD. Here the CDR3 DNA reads TGTGCCACCAGTGACCCCCTGGGTCCGGGTGTCGAACGAGGTTACTATAATTCACCCCTCCACTTT. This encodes CATSDPLGPGVERGYYNSPLHF.

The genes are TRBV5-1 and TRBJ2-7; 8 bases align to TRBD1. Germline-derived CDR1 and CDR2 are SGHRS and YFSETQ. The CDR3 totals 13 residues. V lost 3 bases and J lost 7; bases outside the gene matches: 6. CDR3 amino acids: CASSSGQGGEQYF. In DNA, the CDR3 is TGCGCCAGCAGCTCAGGACAGGGAGGTGAGCAGTACTTC.

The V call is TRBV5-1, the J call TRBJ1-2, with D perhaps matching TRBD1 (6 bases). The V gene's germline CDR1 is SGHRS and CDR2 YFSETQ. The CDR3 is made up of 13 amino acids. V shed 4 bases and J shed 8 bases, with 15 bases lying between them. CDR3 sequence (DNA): TGCGCCAGCAGCCTCGGGGGGCAGGCCGGCTACACCTTC. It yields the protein CASSLGGQAGYTF.